This TCR beta chain was sequenced during a study of CD8 T cells in ankylosing spondylitis. Points from the study as a whole: Several highly homologous variants made up a TCR beta motif, and this motif appeared characteristic of ankylosing spondylitis blood. Clones tied to disease were said to be significantly enriched in matched ankylosing spondylitis synovial fluid. With a CD8+ phenotype, disease-linked clones were relatively rare in peripheral blood.

The CDR3 consists of 16 residues. The germline V and J ends were trimmed by 0 bases and 7 bases, with 17 bases remaining between them. Germline CDR1 and CDR2: SGDLS and YYNGEE. This clonotype was detected many times. Antigen specificity is unknown. MiXCR, run by TCRdb on the 5' RACE reads, gives a single entry per CDR3 protein. Among roughly 39,000 distinct CDR3 sequences, less than 3.5% were seen once, and the ten largest hold approximately 4.5%. The sequencing sample was made of blood, either unsorted or a sorted T cell fraction (not recorded which). The receptor was derived from a male donor with ankylosing spondylitis or in good health (not recorded which). J is TRBJ2-1 and V is TRBV9, with D perhaps matching TRBD1 (6 bases). The CDR3 is CASSVGTTGAGNEQFF. The CDR3 DNA follows: TGTGCCAGCAGCGTAGGGACGACAGGAGCAGGGAATGAGCAGTTCTTC.